The next 32 T cell receptor beta chains were all read from a single sample in a study of blood T cell repertoires in COVID-19. Data came from immunoSEQ multiplex PCR; TCRdb stores just in-frame clones and leaves some out. The sample lists around 300,000 clones; approximately 86% were seen once. Sequencing used peripheral blood. The receptors derive from a woman in her 30s who had recovered from COVID-19.

This chain uses TRBV5-1 with TRBJ1-1; 9 bases fit TRBD1. CDR3 length: 15 amino acids. V was clipped by 0 bases and J by 1 base; unmatched bases: 1. Per germline, CDR1 SGHRS and CDR2 YFSETQ. CDR3 nucleotides: TGCGCCAGCAGCTTGGACAGGGGGCGGAACACTGAAGCTTTCTTT. It translates to CASSLDRGRNTEAFF.

The chain joins TRBV7-2 to TRBJ2-3; D unresolved. Trimming shortened V by 1 base and J by 0 bases, and 11 bases separated the two germline ends. The CDR3 length is 16 residues. The germline CDR1 and CDR2 sequences are SGHTA and FQGNSA. The CDR3 loop is CASSLGSGYSTDTQYF. The CDR3, as DNA: TGTGCCAGCAGCTTAGGATCCGGGTACAGCACAGATACGCAGTATTTT.

The rearrangement links TRBV6-1 to TRBJ1-4, with D perhaps matching TRBD1 (6 bases). There are 14 residues in the CDR3. The germline CDR1 and CDR2 sequences are MNHNS and SASEGT. With 3 bases removed from V and 4 bases from J, the gap between germline ends came to 9 bases. This chain's CDR3 is CASSEGRGNEKLFF. CDR3 bases: TGTGCCAGCAGTGAGGGCAGGGGTAATGAAAAACTGTTTTTT.

The chain recombines TRBV5-5 with TRBJ2-1; 8 bases line up with TRBD2. The V gene end was trimmed by 1 base and the J gene end by 8 bases; junction bases not matched to a gene: 2. Germline CDR1 reads SGHKS; CDR2 reads YYEKEE (reference sequence). The CDR3 spans 13 residues. CDR3 region: CASSLSGSYEQFF. CDR3 in DNA: TGTGCCAGCAGCTTGAGCGGGAGCTATGAGCAGTTCTTC.

This clone was found a few times. The V call is TRBV5-4, the J call TRBJ2-2; 12 positions agree with TRBD2. The ends lost 4 bases at V and 1 base at J; junction bases unmatched: 2. Germline loops: CDR1 SGHNT, CDR2 YYREEE (reference sequence). CDR3 length: 16 residues. This chain's CDR3 is CASSPGLAGNTGELFF. For the CDR3, the DNA is TGTGCCAGCAGCCCGGGACTAGCGGGGAACACCGGGGAGCTGTTTTTT.

The chain recombines TRBV11-2 with TRBJ2-7; no clear D gene. The CDR3 is 15 amino acids. V was trimmed by 5 bases and J by 3 bases, leaving 17 bases between them. The V gene's germline CDR1 is SGHAT and CDR2 FQNNGV. The DNA of the CDR3 is TGTGCCAGCAGCCCCAGTTTAGGAGTCCTCTACGAGCAGTACTTC. Protein product: CASSPSLGVLYEQYF.

The chain carries TRBV12-3 or TRBV12-4 and TRBJ2-3; D call uncertain. The V and J ends lost 10 bases and 6 bases respectively, with 14 bases between them. The CDR3 consists of 12 residues. CDR3: CATQFEEDTQYF. The CDR3 DNA is TGTGCCACCCAGTTTGAGGAGGATACGCAGTATTTT.

J is TRBJ2-3 and V is TRBV7-2, with D hard to call. The V gene lost 5 bases and the J gene lost 0 bases, with 3 bases spanning the gap. CDR3 length equals 12 residues. Looked up from germline, CDR1 is SGHTA and CDR2 is FQGNSA. For the CDR3, the DNA is TGTGCCAGCAGCCTAAGCACAGATACGCAGTATTTT. Translating it yields CASSLSTDTQYF.

V is TRBV5-1 and J is TRBJ2-2; D is possibly TRBD2 (5 bases). The CDR3 totals 14 residues. Deletions cut 6 bases from V and 7 bases from J, with 16 bases between. Germline V lookup: CDR1 SGHRS, CDR2 YFSETQ. DNA of the CDR3: TGCGCCAGCAATTCGAGGGATCGTGACGGGGAGCTGTTTTTT. Protein sequence: CASNSRDRDGELFF.

This clone was seen only once. This rearrangement joins TRBV29-1 to TRBJ2-3, with 12 bases fitting TRBD1. In germline, CDR1 is SQVTM, CDR2 ANQGSEA. Trimming took 5 bases from V and 5 from J; bases not matched to a gene: 14. This CDR3 spans 17 amino acids. The CDR3 loop is CSVQRPGTGGGIDTQYF. In DNA, the CDR3 is TGCAGCGTTCAACGTCCCGGGACAGGGGGCGGGATAGATACGCAGTATTTT.

The DNA of the CDR3 is TGCAGCGTTCGACGACTAGCGGCTGAGCAGTTCTTC. Encoded protein: CSVRRLAAEQFF. The chain has TRBV29-1 and TRBJ2-1, with 9 bases matching TRBD2. Per the germline V gene, CDR1 is SQVTM and CDR2 is ANQGSEA. V was clipped by 5 bases and J by 9 bases; unmatched bases: 5. This CDR3 comprises 12 residues.

The sample holds a few counts of this clone. The V gene is TRBV5-1, the J gene TRBJ1-2; possibly TRBD1 for D (5 bases). The CDR3 has 15 amino acids. The V gene's germline CDR1 is SGHRS and CDR2 YFSETQ. V was trimmed by 4 bases and J by 2 bases, leaving 15 bases between them. The CDR3 region is CASSLDDRRNYGYTF. CDR3 coding DNA: TGCGCCAGCAGCCTGGATGACAGACGAAACTATGGCTACACCTTC.

The chain uses TRBV5-1 and TRBJ1-6, with 9 positions matching TRBD1. Per germline, CDR1 SGHRS and CDR2 YFSETQ. J gave up 1 base and V 4 bases, and 15 bases lay outside the gene matches. The CDR3 spans 20 residues. DNA of the CDR3: TGCGCCAGCAGCCCAGGGACAGGGACGGTGGAAAGGTCCTATAATTCACCCCTCCACTTT. This translates into CASSPGTGTVERSYNSPLHF.

A single count supports this clone. The rearrangement uses TRBV11-2 and TRBJ1-1, with no clear D. CDR1 is SGHAT and CDR2 is FQNNGV in the germline V gene. CDR3 length: 13 residues. The V end lost 4 bases, the J end lost 2 bases, and 8 bases lay between the germline ends. CDR3 residues: CASSSTDNTEAFF. CDR3 nucleotides: TGTGCCAGCAGCTCTACAGACAACACTGAAGCTTTCTTT.

This chain links TRBV5-8 with TRBJ2-2, with a tentative D call TRBD1 (5 bases). The CDR3 runs 15 residues. V was pared by 7 bases and J by 0 bases, with 13 bases between. The germline CDR1 and CDR2 sequences are SGHTS and YDEGEE. CDR3 residues: CASSQGNTNTGELFF. CDR3 bases: TGTGCCAGCTCCCAGGGTAATACGAACACCGGGGAGCTGTTTTTT.

The J gene is TRBJ2-1, the V gene TRBV2, with D possibly TRBD2 on 6 matching bases. From germline, CDR1 is SNHLY and CDR2 FYNNEI. V was cut by 5 bases and J by 9 bases, with 14 bases left in between. This CDR3 region has 13 residues. The CDR3 nucleotides are TGTGCCAGCAGTCCCCAGCGGGCAGGTGAGCAGTTCTTC. It specifies CASSPQRAGEQFF.

The table lists this clone with a count of one. The V gene is TRBV6-2 or TRBV6-3, the J gene TRBJ1-1, with 7 bases aligning to TRBD1. J was trimmed by 1 base and V by 5 bases; bases with no gene match: 4. The CDR3 totals 14 residues. Germline CDR1 is MNHEY and CDR2 is SVGEGT. The CDR3 region is CASSQTGQNTEAFF. The CDR3 nucleotides read TGTGCCAGCAGTCAGACAGGGCAGAACACTGAAGCTTTCTTT.

The chain uses TRBV2 and TRBJ2-7; TRBD1 is a possible D gene (5 bases). Germline CDR1 and CDR2: SNHLY and FYNNEI. The CDR3 runs to 15 residues. V was clipped by 0 bases and J by 0 bases, with 9 bases between them. The CDR3 sequence is CASSEANRHSYEQYF. The CDR3, as DNA: TGTGCCAGCAGTGAAGCGAACAGGCACTCCTACGAGCAGTACTTC.

V and J are TRBV6-2 or TRBV6-3 and TRBJ1-3, with 7 nucleotides matching TRBD1. The CDR3 is made up of 16 amino acids. The V gene's germline CDR1 is MNHEY and CDR2 SVGEGT. Trimming at V came to 6 bases and at J to 0 bases, leaving 8 bases not matched to a gene. The CDR3 region has the DNA TGTGCCAGCAGCCCCCGGGACAGAATCTCTGGAAACACCATATATTTT. This translates into CASSPRDRISGNTIYF.

The chain employs TRBV29-1 and TRBJ1-4; possible D gene TRBD1, 5 bases. The CDR3 is made up of 14 amino acids. The germline V gene has CDR1 SQVTM and CDR2 ANQGSEA. Deletions cut 0 bases from V and 7 bases from J, with 12 bases between. The CDR3: CSVEEGGEGEKLFF. The CDR3 coding sequence is TGCAGCGTTGAAGAGGGGGGAGAAGGTGAAAAACTGTTTTTT.

The chain links TRBV27 to TRBJ2-7, with 8 positions matching TRBD2. The junction had 12 bases not matched to a gene; V was cut back by 7 bases and J by 7 bases. The CDR3 runs to 14 residues. Looked up from germline, CDR1 is MNHEY and CDR2 is SMNVEV (reference sequence). DNA of the CDR3: TGTGCCAGCACCTCGGGAGGGTCGTTCTGGGAGCAGTACTTC. Amino acid sequence: CASTSGGSFWEQYF.

The chain recombines TRBV6-6 with TRBJ2-7, with 11 bases identical to TRBD2. Germline V gene lookup returns CDR1 MNHNY and CDR2 SVGAGI (reference sequence). This CDR3 is 16 amino acids long. V lost 6 bases, J lost 2 bases, and 9 bases stayed unmatched. The chain's CDR3 is CASSSWTSGQPYEQYF. The CDR3, as DNA: TGTGCCAGCAGCTCCTGGACTAGCGGGCAGCCCTACGAGCAGTACTTC.

The V gene is TRBV11-2, the J gene TRBJ1-2, with 9 bases matching TRBD1. After removal of 3 bases from V and 6 bases from J, the junction contained 2 bases not matched to a gene. Germline V gene sequence: CDR1 SGHAT, CDR2 FQNNGV. This CDR3 contains 13 residues. CDR3 DNA: TGTGCCAGCAGCTTGGACAGGGGTAATGGCTACACCTTC. This gives the protein CASSLDRGNGYTF. The full variable domain, its missing parts supplied by reference TRBV11-2 and TRBJ1-2, is EAGVAQSPRYKIIEKRQSVAFWCNPISGHATLYWYQQILGQGPKLLIQFQNNGVVDDSQLPKDRFSAERLKGVDSTLKIQPAKLEDSAVYLCASSLDRGNGYTFGSGTRLTVV.

About this clone: A junction boundary mismatches the germline segment, possibly from a read error. The chain has TRBV19 and TRBJ1-1; 7 bases align to TRBD1. The CDR3 length is 15 residues. CDR1 is LNHDA, CDR2 SQIVND, per germline (reference sequence). CDR3 nucleotide sequence: TGTGCCAGTAGTGTAGACAGGGTGGTAGGCACTGAAGCTTTCTTT. This encodes CASSVDRVVGTEAFF.

The chain couples TRBV2 to TRBJ2-3; 9 bases are a match to TRBD1. The CDR3 spans 15 residues. The germline V gene encodes CDR1 SNHLY and CDR2 FYNNEI. The ends lost 6 bases at V and 2 bases at J; junction bases unmatched: 6. CDR3 bases: TGTGCCAGCAGGGGGACAGGGTCCATCACAGATACGCAGTATTTT. Its protein is CASRGTGSITDTQYF. Variable domain in full (rest from reference TRBV2 and TRBJ2-3): EPEVTQTPSHQVTQMGQEVILRCVPISNHLYFYWYRQILGQKVEFLVSFYNNEISEKSEIFDDQFSVERPDGSNFTLKIRSTKLEDSAMYFCASRGTGSITDTQYFGPGTRLTVL.

This clone was seen a few times. J is TRBJ2-3 and V is TRBV27; 12 positions match TRBD2. The CDR3 totals 14 residues. J lost 0 bases, V lost 11 bases, and 3 bases had no gene match. Germline CDR1 is MNHEY and CDR2 is SMNVEV (reference sequence). The CDR3 DNA follows: TGTGCCTGCGGGACTAGCGGGAGCACAGATACGCAGTATTTT. As protein: CACGTSGSTDTQYF.

In regard to this clone: This CDR3 is also generated by other DNA sequences in the sample. This rearrangement joins TRBV7-2 to TRBJ2-3, with TRBD2 matching over 8 bases. V lost 0 bases, J lost 2 bases, and 4 bases stayed unmatched. CDR1 and CDR2 from the germline V gene are SGHTA and FQGNSA. The CDR3 is 16 amino acids. CDR3 coding DNA: TGTGCCAGCAGCTTAGCCCTAGCGGGTAACACAGATACGCAGTATTTT. Amino acids: CASSLALAGNTDTQYF.

In regard to this clone: A much larger clone sits a single nucleotide away, making a read error possible. The identical CDR3 is also encoded by other nucleotide sequences in the sample. The chain's CDR3 is CASSLRGEQYF. For the CDR3, the DNA is TGTGCCAGCAGTTTAAGGGGCGAGCAGTACTTC. This sequence joins TRBV12-3 or TRBV12-4 and TRBJ2-7; possible D gene TRBD1, 5 bases. This CDR3 spans 11 amino acids. Trimming shortened V by 2 bases and J by 6 bases, and 5 bases separated the two germline ends.

V usage is TRBV30 and J usage is TRBJ2-3; D possibly corresponds to TRBD2 (7 bases). CDR3 length: 14 amino acids. V was clipped by 3 bases and J by 4 bases, with 14 bases between them. Per germline, CDR1 GTSNPN and CDR2 SVGIG (reference sequence). The CDR3 DNA reads as TGTGCCTGGAGCTCCCAAGGGGGGGCAGATACGCAGTATTTT. Amino acid sequence: CAWSSQGGADTQYF.

This chain joins TRBV6-5 and TRBJ1-2, with 8 bases aligning to TRBD1. Germline V gene lookup returns CDR1 MNHEY and CDR2 SVGAGI. The V gene end was trimmed by 8 bases and the J gene end by 8 bases; junction bases not matched to a gene: 7. This CDR3 region has 12 residues. The CDR3 region is CASGQGAGGYTF. In nucleotides, the CDR3 is TGTGCCAGCGGTCAGGGGGCAGGGGGCTACACCTTC.

A single count supports this clone. The gene calls are TRBV19 and TRBJ1-1; D gene ambiguous. Germline CDR1 reads LNHDA; CDR2 reads SQIVND (reference sequence). This CDR3 comprises 14 residues. V gave up 6 bases and J gave up 1 base, with 12 bases separating them. The CDR3 reads CASREDEWNTEAFF. DNA for the CDR3: TGTGCCAGTAGGGAGGACGAGTGGAACACTGAAGCTTTCTTT.

The rearrangement links TRBV10-3 to TRBJ2-3; 8 bases line up with TRBD2. Germline CDR1 is ENHRY and CDR2 is SYGVKD. V was clipped by 6 bases and J by 4 bases; unmatched bases: 6. This CDR3 has 14 amino acids. CDR3 nucleotides: TGTGCCATCAGCGGGACTAGTAGCTCAGATACGCAGTATTTT. Translation: CAISGTSSSDTQYF.